Listed here is a single T cell receptor beta chain. The data are from a study of blood T cell repertoires in COVID-19. Study as a whole: COVID-19 samples collected from the United States, Italy and Spain covered acute and convalescent phases. Nucleic acid was either cDNA or gDNA, and it came from T cells, B-cell-depleted T cells, or PBMCs.

As handled by the study authors: Using reference gene primer amplification, nucleated cell counts were estimated. Assay: immunoSEQ multiplex PCR; the TCRdb copy retains only in-frame clones and omits some. That table supplies the V and J calls and clone size; D and trimming were determined from the DNA. The sample consists of 200,000 to 300,000 clones, over 80% of them appearing once. The sequenced sample was peripheral blood. This clonotype was sampled from a man between 40 and 49 years old with acute or convalescent COVID-19.

The CDR3 region has the DNA TGCGCCAGCAGCCGACTAGCACCACTCTACAATGAGCAGTTCTTC. It translates to CASSRLAPLYNEQFF. The V gene is TRBV5-1, the J gene TRBJ2-1, with 7 bases identical to TRBD2. Germline values: CDR1 SGHRS, CDR2 YFSETQ. Trimming removed 4 bases from V and 3 bases from J; junction bases left unmatched: 7. This CDR3 is 15 amino acids long.